What follows are 6 T cell receptor beta chains derived from one specimen sequenced in a study of vaccination and CD4 T cells after COVID-19. These receptors' antigens are unknown. Treatment of the sample: roughly 11-day PBMC culture with coronavirus spike peptide pools or control peptides (ViraFEST assay). At the Johns Hopkins FTIC core, DNA taken from cultured CD4+ T cells was sequenced by way of the Oncomine TCR Beta short-read assay. TCRdb reprocessed the PCR reads via MiXCR and lists one record per CDR3 protein. The sample includes 13,000 or so distinct CDR3 sequences, approximately 54% of them seen just once. Sample: cultured CD4+ T cells from blood, taken after SARS-CoV-2 vaccination. All receptors derive from a human donor with COVID-19.

The chain employs TRBV27 and TRBJ2-1, with 7 positions matching TRBD2. J gave up 4 bases and V 5 bases, and 8 bases lay outside the gene matches. Germline CDR1 and CDR2: MNHEY and SMNVEV (reference sequence). The length of the CDR3 is 15 residues. The CDR3 nucleotides read TGTGCCAGCAGTCCCCCCCGGGGGGTGTACAATGAGCAGTTCTTC. This codes for CASSPPRGVYNEQFF.

The chain employs TRBV7-2 and TRBJ1-2, with 8 nucleotides matching TRBD1. V dropped 6 bases and J dropped 8; count of bases not matched to a gene: 8. The V gene's germline CDR1 is SGHTA and CDR2 FQGNSA. The CDR3 has 13 residues. The chain's CDR3 is CASSPQGAQGYTF. DNA for the CDR3: TGTGCCAGCAGTCCCCAGGGGGCGCAGGGCTACACCTTC. Combining the CDR3 with reference TRBV7-2 and TRBJ1-2 gives the whole variable domain GAGVSQSPSNKVTEKGKDVELRCDPISGHTALYWYRQSLGQGLEFLIYFQGNSAPDKSGLPSDRFSAERTGGSVSTLTIQRTQQEDSAVYLCASSPQGAQGYTFGSGTRLTVV.

The chain is built from TRBV6-1 and TRBJ1-2; no firm D call. From germline, CDR1 is MNHNS and CDR2 SASEGT. V lost 2 bases and J 6 bases, leaving 7 bases between the germline ends. The CDR3 runs 12 residues. The chain's CDR3 is CASSEPIDGYTF. The CDR3, as DNA: TGTGCCAGCAGTGAACCGATCGATGGCTACACCTTC.

This clonotype has only one observation. V and J are TRBV6-1 and TRBJ2-7, with D maybe TRBD1 (5 bases). This CDR3 comprises 13 residues. V lost 6 bases and J 0 bases, leaving 9 bases between the germline ends. The germline CDR1 and CDR2 sequences are MNHNS and SASEGT. CDR3 sequence reads: CASRRQRSYEQYF. In nucleotides, the CDR3 is TGTGCCAGCAGACGACAGCGCTCCTACGAGCAGTACTTC.

This clonotype was recorded a few times. V and J are TRBV6-2 or TRBV6-3 and TRBJ1-5; D not resolved. Per the germline V gene, CDR1 is MNHEY and CDR2 is SVGEGT. CDR3 length: 14 amino acids. V was clipped by 7 bases and J by 1 base, with 11 bases between them. The CDR3 bases are TGTGCCAGCACCGCCAGCGCGAGCAATCAGCCCCAGCATTTT. This sequence encodes CASTASASNQPQHF.

The chain uses TRBV12-3 or TRBV12-4 and TRBJ2-7; TRBD1 matches 8 bases. The CDR3 is made up of 17 amino acids. The V and J ends lost 0 bases and 6 bases, in that order; junction bases with no gene match: 13. The chain's CDR3 is CASSLAHVSGQVSEQYF. DNA for the CDR3: TGTGCCAGCAGTTTAGCGCATGTTTCGGGACAGGTCTCCGAGCAGTACTTC.